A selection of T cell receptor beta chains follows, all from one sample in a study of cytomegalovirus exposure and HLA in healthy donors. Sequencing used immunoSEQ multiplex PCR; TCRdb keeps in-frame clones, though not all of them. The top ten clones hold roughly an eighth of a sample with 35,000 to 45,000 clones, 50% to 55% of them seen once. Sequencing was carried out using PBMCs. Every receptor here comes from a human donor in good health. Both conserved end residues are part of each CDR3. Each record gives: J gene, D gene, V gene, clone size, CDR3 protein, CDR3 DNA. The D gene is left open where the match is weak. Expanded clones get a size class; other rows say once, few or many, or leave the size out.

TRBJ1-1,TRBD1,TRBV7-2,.,CASSPLDRVREAFF,TGTGCCAGCAGCCCGCTGGACAGGGTACGTGAAGCTTTCTTT
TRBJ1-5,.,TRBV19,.,CASSIVGQGGNQPQHF,TGTGCCAGTAGTATAGTCGGGCAGGGCGGCAATCAGCCCCAGCATTTT
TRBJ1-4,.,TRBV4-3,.,CASSPGGGANEKLFF,TGCGCCAGCAGCCCGGGGGGGGGTGCTAATGAAAAACTGTTTTTT
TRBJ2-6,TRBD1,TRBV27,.,CAVGQGPLSGANVLTF,TGTGCCGTCGGACAGGGCCCTCTCTCTGGGGCCAACGTCCTGACTTTC
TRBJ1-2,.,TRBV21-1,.,CASSNGDGYTF,TGTGCCAGCAGCAACGGGGATGGCTACACCTTC
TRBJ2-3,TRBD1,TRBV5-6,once,CASSFYGSRGPDTQYF,TGTGCCAGCAGCTTTTATGGTAGCAGGGGGCCAGATACGCAGTATTTT
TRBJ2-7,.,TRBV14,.,CASSPTGYEQYF,TGTGCCAGCAGCCCGACAGGTTACGAGCAGTACTTC
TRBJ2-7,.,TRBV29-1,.,CSVDSGEQYF,TGCAGCGTTGACTCCGGCGAGCAGTACTTC
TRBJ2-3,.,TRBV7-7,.,CASSSTVNTDTQYF,TGTGCCAGCAGCTCTACAGTTAACACAGATACGCAGTATTTT
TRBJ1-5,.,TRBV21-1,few,CASSKAGGRESNQPQHF,TGTGCCAGCAGCAAAGCCGGGGGTAGGGAGAGCAATCAGCCCCAGCATTTT
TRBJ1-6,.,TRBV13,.,CASSPPPADSSYNSPLHF,TGTGCCAGCAGCCCCCCCCCAGCGGATTCCTCCTATAATTCACCCCTCCACTTT
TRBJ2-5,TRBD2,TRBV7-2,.,CASSPGLAGGAQYF,TGTGCCAGCAGCCCGGGACTAGCGGGGGGGGCCCAGTACTTC
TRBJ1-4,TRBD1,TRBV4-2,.,CASSQRGGGEKLFF,TGTGCCAGCAGCCAGAGAGGGGGCGGTGAAAAACTGTTTTTT
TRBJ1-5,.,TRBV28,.,CASSPSDSPNQPQHF,TGTGCCAGCAGTCCTTCGGACAGTCCTAATCAGCCCCAGCATTTT
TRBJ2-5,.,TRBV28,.,CASRDTGSQETQYF,TGTGCCAGCAGGGATACAGGGAGTCAAGAGACCCAGTACTTC
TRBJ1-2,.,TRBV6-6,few,CASSYLSGYTF,TGTGCCAGCAGTTACCTAAGTGGCTACACCTTC
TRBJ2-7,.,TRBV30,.,CAWSVARRNYEQYF,TGTGCCTGGAGTGTAGCTAGACGCAACTACGAGCAGTACTTC
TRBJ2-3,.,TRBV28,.,CASSLAGTDTQYF,TGTGCCAGCAGTTTAGCAGGGACAGATACGCAGTATTTT
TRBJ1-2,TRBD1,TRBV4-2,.,CASSQGQLSGGYTF,TGTGCCAGCAGCCAGGGACAGCTCTCTGGGGGCTACACCTTC
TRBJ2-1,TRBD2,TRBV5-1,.,CASGPSGSYDEQFF,TGCGCCAGCGGCCCTAGCGGGAGCTACGATGAGCAGTTCTTC
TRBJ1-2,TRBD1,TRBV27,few,CASSTQGAGYGYTF,TGTGCCAGCAGTACGCAGGGGGCGGGCTATGGCTACACCTTC
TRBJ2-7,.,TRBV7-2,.,CASSQGIRAGYEQYF,TGCGCCAGCAGCCAAGGTATCAGGGCGGGGTACGAGCAGTACTTC
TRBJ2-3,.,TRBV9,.,CASSVFSGDRTDTQYF,TGTGCCAGCAGCGTATTTAGCGGCGACCGCACAGATACGCAGTATTTT
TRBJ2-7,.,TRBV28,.,CASLKGAYEQYF,TGTGCCAGCCTGAAGGGAGCCTACGAGCAGTACTTC
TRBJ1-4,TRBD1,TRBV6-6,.,CASSYSTGALVKLFF,TGTGCCAGCAGTTACTCGACAGGGGCGCTGGTAAAACTGTTTTTT
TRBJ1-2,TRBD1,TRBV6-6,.,CASSSGQGADGYTF,TGTGCCAGCAGTTCCGGACAGGGGGCTGATGGCTACACCTTC
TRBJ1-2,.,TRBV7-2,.,CASSSNHPGVRASGYTF,TGTGCCAGCAGCTCAAACCACCCGGGCGTGAGGGCTTCTGGCTACACCTTC
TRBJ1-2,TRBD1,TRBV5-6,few,CASSRRTGGKVGYTF,TGTGCCAGCAGCCGAAGGACAGGGGGCAAGGTTGGCTACACCTTC